These 12 T cell receptor beta chains were sequenced from one sample in a study of T-cell memory formation after mild COVID-19. MiXCR, applied by TCRdb to the 5' RACE reads, yields one record per CDR3 protein. In the table there are approximately 560,000 distinct CDR3 sequences, roughly 17% of which are singletons. The material sequenced was PBMCs or a T cell subset sorted from them (not recorded which). The receptors here all came from an adult woman who had mild COVID-19 (a few samples of this study predate the infection). Cell type and time point are not known.

This clonotype was counted a few times. The CDR3 sequence: CASGGSPLHF. In nucleotides, the CDR3 is TGTGCCAGCGGTGGTTCACCCCTCCACTTT. This chain connects TRBV25-1 to TRBJ1-6, with unresolved D. V was clipped by 8 bases and J by 9 bases, with 5 bases between them. Germline loops: CDR1 MGHDK, CDR2 SYGVNS. The CDR3 consists of 10 residues.

This chain joins TRBV20-1 and TRBJ1-2, with unresolved D. In germline, CDR1 is DFQATT, CDR2 SNEGSKA (reference sequence). The CDR3 runs to 10 residues. Trimming pared 3 bases from V and 7 bases from J, leaving 6 bases between. Here the CDR3 DNA reads TGCAGTGCTAGTACCGGTGGCTACACCTTC. Translated: CSASTGGYTF.

V gene TRBV7-9 combines with J gene TRBJ2-3, with D perhaps assigned TRBD1 or TRBD2 (5 bases each). Trimming left V 5 bases short and J 2 bases short, with 11 bases between. This CDR3 comprises 14 residues. CDR1 is SEHNR and CDR2 is FQNEAQ in the germline V gene (reference sequence). Here the CDR3 DNA reads TGTGCCAGCAGCCCGGGGCTATTCACAGATACGCAGTATTTT. It codes for CASSPGLFTDTQYF.

The rearrangement uses TRBV6-5 and TRBJ2-1; TRBD2 matches at 10 bases. Germline CDR1 MNHEY, CDR2 SVGAGI. The J segment lost 12 bases and the V segment lost 2 bases, leaving 7 bases of the junction unmatched. The CDR3 has 14 amino acids. DNA of the CDR3: TGTGCCAGCAGTTACGAGCGGGGGGGCAGGGGGCAGTTCTTC. Translated: CASSYERGGRGQFF.

The V gene is TRBV4-1, the J gene TRBJ2-3; 12 positions match TRBD2. This CDR3 is 16 amino acids long. Germline assignment: CDR1 MGHRA and CDR2 YSYEKL. Germline trimming cut 3 bases from V and 7 bases from J; bases unmatched to any gene: 8. CDR3 residues: CASSHDRLAGVHTQYF. The CDR3 DNA follows: TGCGCCAGCAGCCATGATCGACTAGCGGGGGTACATACGCAGTATTTT.

This clonotype was counted a single time. The genes are TRBV4-2 and TRBJ2-1, with 11 positions matching TRBD2. The CDR3 totals 17 residues. Germline-derived CDR1 and CDR2 are LGHNA and YNFKEQ. V trimming: 2 bases; J trimming: 4 bases; junction bases outside the gene matches: 7. The CDR3 nucleotides are TGTGCCAGCAGCCAACTACTAGCGGGGGCCTCATACAATGAGCAGTTCTTC. It yields the protein CASSQLLAGASYNEQFF.

The chain links TRBV12-3 or TRBV12-4 to TRBJ2-7; tentative D call: TRBD2 (6 bases). Between the trimmed V and J ends, which lost 2 bases and 6 bases, there was a span of 14 bases. The CDR3 totals 14 residues. CDR3 loop: CASSLSIAVSEQYF. As DNA, the CDR3 is TGTGCCAGCAGTTTAAGCATAGCGGTGAGCGAGCAGTACTTC.

The V call is TRBV10-3, the J call TRBJ2-5, with TRBD2 matching over 12 bases. The CDR3 is made up of 16 amino acids. Germline lookup yields CDR1 ENHRY and CDR2 SYGVKD. V gave up 2 bases and J gave up 5 bases; unmatched junction bases: 6. The CDR3 region has the DNA TGTGCCATCAGTGAGCCGATCGGACTAGCGGGGGAGACCCAGTACTTC. As protein: CAISEPIGLAGETQYF.

The chain uses TRBV7-9 and TRBJ1-4, with D possibly being TRBD1 (5 bases). This CDR3 comprises 15 residues. Germline CDR1 is SEHNR and CDR2 is FQNEAQ (reference sequence). V was pared by 5 bases and J by 3 bases, with 13 bases between. CDR3 region: CASSTLGTANEKLFF. The CDR3 bases are TGTGCCAGCAGCACACTCGGGACGGCTAATGAAAAACTGTTTTTT.

This clonotype was counted only a few times. The rearrangement joins TRBV20-1 to TRBJ2-7; 10 nucleotides agree with TRBD2. This CDR3 has 14 amino acids. The ends lost 6 bases at V and 6 bases at J; junction bases unmatched: 11. Germline V gene data show CDR1 as DFQATT and CDR2 as SNEGSKA (reference sequence). The DNA of the CDR3 is TGCAGTGCAAGCAAAAGCGGGAGGGCCCCCGAGCAGTACTTC. Protein: CSASKSGRAPEQYF.

A few counts support this clonotype. CDR3 sequence (DNA): TGTGCCAGCAGCCACGGGACAGCCCTAGAGACCCAGTACTTC. Translating it yields CASSHGTALETQYF. The chain carries TRBV7-2 and TRBJ2-5; the match to TRBD1 covers 7 bases. Germline assignment: CDR1 SGHTA and CDR2 FQGNSA. CDR3 length: 14 amino acids. J gave up 4 bases and V 5 bases, and 7 bases lay outside the gene matches.

This clonotype came up a few times. The J gene is TRBJ2-2, the V gene TRBV12-3 or TRBV12-4, with TRBD1 as a possible D gene (5 bases). V lost 3 bases and J lost 8, with 10 bases in between. The CDR3 sequence is 13 residues long. The CDR3 nucleotides read TGTGCCAGCAGTTTGACAGTGGTTGGGGAGCTGTTTTTT. Translated: CASSLTVVGELFF.